This T cell receptor (beta chain) was recovered during a study of T cell responses to AZD1222 COVID-19 vaccine (dated by TCRdb to 2020 to 2023). The study in broad terms: Because spike-specific TCR depth and breadth did not differ between the two schedules, AZD1222 recipients who got a second dose at roughly 4 weeks were pooled with those who got a second dose at roughly 12 weeks. A total of roughly 240 trial participants underwent TCR sequencing, of whom some 210 received two doses of AZD1222 and about 26 received two doses of the MenACWY control vaccine. Trial participants were enrolled into age subgroups of 18-55, 56-69 and 70-plus years, which contained 148, 28 and 57 TCR-sequenced participants, respectively. Beyond this particular receptor, the publication reports: Conclusions about previously exposed vaccinees are limited because only six or seven AZD1222 recipients were SARS-CoV-2 seropositive at baseline. Nearly half of unique spike-specific TCRs reportedly recognized epitopes outside regions mutated in the B.1.351 and B.1.1.7 variants. Spike-specific TCR breadth and depth rose significantly after two AZD1222 doses compared with day 0 and with MenACWY recipients. Participants were mostly white British and included more females than males, and it was suggested by the authors that clonal diversity may have been underestimated. The vaccine-associated CD4 TCRs covered the entire spike protein, and the dominant responses fell in regions 160-218 and 743-854. In the small 56-69-year group, the increase in depth fell short of significance, most likely because of low power. Because no day 14 peak-response samples were available, repertoires were characterized only after the peak T cell response.

About this clone: It has no known antigen specificity. No per-base quality is available; no much larger clone lies one base away.

The CDR3 regions of human TCRbeta chains were subjected to immunosequencing. Per the source publication's procedure: TCRs in the repertoires were compared against a reference library of SARS-CoV-2-specific TCRs that had been generated with the MIRA antigen-specificity platform. Breadth meant the fraction of unique TCRs that were SARS-CoV-2-associated, whereas depth meant the fraction of total T cells that were SARS-CoV-2-associated. Each spike-specific TCR was assigned to its reactive spike region and to a CD4 or CD8 class using the MIRA data. Log10-transformed breadth and depth values were compared by one-way ANOVA with Sidak's multiple comparisons tests. Here the immuneACCESS table is served through TCRdb, limited to in-frame sequences with V and J called. Missing clones are a known gap in these copies; in checked studies unresolved V genes cover under half, and the rest lacks a known reason. D and trimming come from the DNA, and the V and J calls and clone size come from that table. In all, the sample holds 150,000 or so clones, and roughly 90% of those were seen once. 1.4% of the sample goes to the ten largest clones.

Read against the paper, the sample's time point label means: baseline before first vaccination. The vaccinee samples were drawn from two UK trials, COV001 and COV002, one of which was a single-blind randomized controlled phase 2/3 trial testing AZD1222 (ChAdOx1 nCoV-19) in healthy adults. For TCRbeta chain sequencing, PBMC samples were collected from trial participants at day 0 and at day 28 after the second dose. V is shortened by 7 bases, J by 5 bases, and the region joining them spans 11 bases. The germline V gene (reference sequence) gives CDR1 as MNHNY and CDR2 as SVGAGI. Reading from cysteine to phenylalanine, the CDR3 counts 12 amino acids. The CDR3 DNA has 36 bases and is translated from base 1.

Sequencing used peripheral blood, obtained on day 0 of AZD1222 vaccination. The chain was built from TRBV6-6 and TRBJ1-2; the D gene cannot be named for sure. The TCR was taken from an adult in good health. The nucleotides are TGTGCCAGCACCCCCCGGGATTATGGCTACACCTTC. It specifies CASTPRDYGYTF.